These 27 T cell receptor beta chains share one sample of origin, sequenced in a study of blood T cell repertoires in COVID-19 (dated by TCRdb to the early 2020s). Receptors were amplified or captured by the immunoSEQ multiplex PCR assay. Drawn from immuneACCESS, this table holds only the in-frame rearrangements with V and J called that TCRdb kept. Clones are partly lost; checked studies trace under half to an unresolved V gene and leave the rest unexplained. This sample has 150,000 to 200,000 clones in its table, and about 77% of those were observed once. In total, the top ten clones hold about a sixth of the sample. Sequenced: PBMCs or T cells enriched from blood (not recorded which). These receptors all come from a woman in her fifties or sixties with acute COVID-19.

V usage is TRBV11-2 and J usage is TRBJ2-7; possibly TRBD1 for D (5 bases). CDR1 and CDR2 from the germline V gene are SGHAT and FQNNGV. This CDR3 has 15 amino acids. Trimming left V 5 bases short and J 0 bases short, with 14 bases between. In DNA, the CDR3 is TGTGCCAGCAGCGTGCACCTGGACAACTCCTACGAGCAGTACGTC. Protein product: CASSVHLDNSYEQYV.

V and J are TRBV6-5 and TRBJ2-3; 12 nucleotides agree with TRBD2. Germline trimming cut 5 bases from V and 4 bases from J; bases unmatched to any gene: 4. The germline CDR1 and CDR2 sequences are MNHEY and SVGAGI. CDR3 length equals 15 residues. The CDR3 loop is CASSTLAGGPDTQYF. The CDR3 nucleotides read TGTGCCAGCAGTACCCTAGCGGGGGGGCCAGATACGCAGTATTTT.

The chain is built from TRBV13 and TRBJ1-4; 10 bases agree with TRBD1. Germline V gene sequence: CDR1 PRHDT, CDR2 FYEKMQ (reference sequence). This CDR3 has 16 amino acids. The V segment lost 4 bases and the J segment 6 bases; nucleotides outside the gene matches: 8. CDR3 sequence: CASSSSLGTGDEKLFF. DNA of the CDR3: TGTGCCAGCAGCTCCAGCCTGGGGACAGGGGATGAAAAACTGTTTTTT. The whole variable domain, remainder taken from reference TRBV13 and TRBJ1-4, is AAGVIQSPRHLIKEKRETATLKCYPIPRHDTVYWYQQGPGQDPQFLISFYEKMQSDKGSIPDRFSAQQFSDYHSELNMSSLELGDSALYFCASSSSLGTGDEKLFFGSGTQLSVL.

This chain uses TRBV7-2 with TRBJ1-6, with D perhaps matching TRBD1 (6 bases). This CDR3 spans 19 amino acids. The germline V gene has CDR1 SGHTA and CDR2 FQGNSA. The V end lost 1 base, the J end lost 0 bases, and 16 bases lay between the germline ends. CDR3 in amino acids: CASSLEGSGESSYNSPLHF. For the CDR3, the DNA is TGTGCCAGCAGCTTAGAGGGGTCAGGGGAAAGCTCCTATAATTCACCCCTCCACTTT.

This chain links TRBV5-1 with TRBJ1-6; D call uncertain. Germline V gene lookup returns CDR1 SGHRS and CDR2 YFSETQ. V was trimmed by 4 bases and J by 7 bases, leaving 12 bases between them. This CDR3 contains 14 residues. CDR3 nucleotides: TGCGCCAGCAGCCCACCGATACAGAATTCACCCCTCCACTTT. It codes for CASSPPIQNSPLHF.

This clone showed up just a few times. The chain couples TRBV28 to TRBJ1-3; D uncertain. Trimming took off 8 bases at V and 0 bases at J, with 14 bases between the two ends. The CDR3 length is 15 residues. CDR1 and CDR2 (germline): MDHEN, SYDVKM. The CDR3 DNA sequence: TGTGCCAGCGGAGGGAGAATCTCCTCTGGAAACACCATATATTTT. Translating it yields CASGGRISSGNTIYF.

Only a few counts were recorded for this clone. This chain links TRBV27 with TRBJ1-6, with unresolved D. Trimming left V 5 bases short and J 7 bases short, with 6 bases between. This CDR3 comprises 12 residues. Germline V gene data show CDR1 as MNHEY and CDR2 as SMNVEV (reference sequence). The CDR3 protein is CASSRVNSPLHF. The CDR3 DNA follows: TGTGCCAGCAGTAGAGTAAATTCACCCCTCCACTTT.

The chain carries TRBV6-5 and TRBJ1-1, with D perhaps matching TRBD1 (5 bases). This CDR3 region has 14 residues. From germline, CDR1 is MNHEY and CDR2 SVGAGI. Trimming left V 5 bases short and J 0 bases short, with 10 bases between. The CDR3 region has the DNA TGTGCCAGCAGTCGGGGGGAATTGAACACTGAAGCTTTCTTT. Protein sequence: CASSRGELNTEAFF.

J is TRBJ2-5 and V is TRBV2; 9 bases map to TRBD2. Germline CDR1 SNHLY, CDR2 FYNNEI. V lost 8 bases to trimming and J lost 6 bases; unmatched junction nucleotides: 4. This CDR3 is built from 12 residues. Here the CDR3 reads CASFSGGKTQYF. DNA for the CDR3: TGTGCCAGCTTTAGCGGGGGAAAGACCCAGTACTTC.

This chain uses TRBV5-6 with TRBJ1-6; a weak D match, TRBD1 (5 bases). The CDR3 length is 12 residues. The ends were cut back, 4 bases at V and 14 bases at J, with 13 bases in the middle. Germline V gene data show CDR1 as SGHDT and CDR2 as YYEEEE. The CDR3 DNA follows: TGTGCCAGCAGCCTGGGGGGGGTCACCCTCCACTTT. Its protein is CASSLGGVTLHF. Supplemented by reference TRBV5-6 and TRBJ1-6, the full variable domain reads DAGVTQSPTHLIKTRGQQVTLRCSPKSGHDTVSWYQQALGQGPQFIFQYYEEEERQRGNFPDRFSGHQFPNYSSELNVNALLLGDSALYLCASSLGGVTLHFGNGTRLTVT.

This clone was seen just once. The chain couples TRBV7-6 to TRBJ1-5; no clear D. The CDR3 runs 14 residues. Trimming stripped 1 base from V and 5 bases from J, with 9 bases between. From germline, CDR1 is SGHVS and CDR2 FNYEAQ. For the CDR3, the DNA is TGTGCCAGCAGCTTAGGGGGAGGTTATCAGCCCCAGCATTTT. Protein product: CASSLGGGYQPQHF. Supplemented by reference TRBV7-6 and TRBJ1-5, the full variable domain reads GAGVSQSPRYKVTKRGQDVALRCDPISGHVSLYWYRQALGQGPEFLTYFNYEAQQDKSGLPNDRFSAERPEGSISTLTIQRTEQRDSAMYRCASSLGGGYQPQHFGDGTRLSIL.

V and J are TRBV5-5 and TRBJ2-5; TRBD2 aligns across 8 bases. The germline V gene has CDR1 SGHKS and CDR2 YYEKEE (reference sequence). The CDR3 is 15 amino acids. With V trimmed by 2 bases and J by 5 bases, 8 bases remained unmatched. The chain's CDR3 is CASSFQGLVMETQYF. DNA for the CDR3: TGTGCCAGCAGCTTCCAGGGACTAGTGATGGAGACCCAGTACTTC. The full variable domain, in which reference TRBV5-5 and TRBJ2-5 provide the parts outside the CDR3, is DAGVTQSPTHLIKTRGQQVTLRCSPISGHKSVSWYQQVLGQGPQFIFQYYEKEERGRGNFPDRFSARQFPNYSSELNVNALLLGDSALYLCASSFQGLVMETQYFGPGTRLLVL.

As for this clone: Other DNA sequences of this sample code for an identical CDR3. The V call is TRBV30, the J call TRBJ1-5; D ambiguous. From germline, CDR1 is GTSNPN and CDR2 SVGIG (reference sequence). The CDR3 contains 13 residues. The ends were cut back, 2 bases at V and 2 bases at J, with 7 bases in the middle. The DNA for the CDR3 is TGTGCCTGGAGTTGGGGAGGCAATCAGCCCCAGCATTTT. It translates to CAWSWGGNQPQHF.

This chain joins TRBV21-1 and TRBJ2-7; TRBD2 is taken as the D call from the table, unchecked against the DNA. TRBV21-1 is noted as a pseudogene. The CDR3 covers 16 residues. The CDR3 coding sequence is TGTGCCAGCAGCAAAGTATGGGGGGGATGGTCCTACGAGCAGTACGTC. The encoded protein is CASSKVWGGWSYEQYV.

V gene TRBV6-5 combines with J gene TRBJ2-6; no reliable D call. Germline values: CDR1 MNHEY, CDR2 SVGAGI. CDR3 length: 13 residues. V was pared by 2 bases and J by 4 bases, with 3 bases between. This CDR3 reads CASSYQGANVLTF. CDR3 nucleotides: TGTGCCAGCAGTTACCAAGGGGCCAACGTCCTGACTTTC.

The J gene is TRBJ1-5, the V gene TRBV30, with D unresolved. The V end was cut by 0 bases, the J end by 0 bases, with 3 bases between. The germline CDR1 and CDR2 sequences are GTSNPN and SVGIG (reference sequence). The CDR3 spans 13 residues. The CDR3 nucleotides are TGTGCCTGGAGTGTGGCTAGCAATCAGCCCCAGCATTTT. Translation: CAWSVASNQPQHF.

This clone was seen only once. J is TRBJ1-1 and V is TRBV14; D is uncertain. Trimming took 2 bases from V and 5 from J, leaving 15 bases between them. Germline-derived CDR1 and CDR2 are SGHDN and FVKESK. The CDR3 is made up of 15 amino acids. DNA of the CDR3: TGTGCCAGCAGCCAACTGGCCTCAGTGAGGACTGAAGCTTTCTTT. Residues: CASSQLASVRTEAFF. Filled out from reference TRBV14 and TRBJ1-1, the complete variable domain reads EAGVTQFPSHSVIEKGQTVTLRCDPISGHDNLYWYRRVMGKEIKFLLHFVKESKQDESGMPNNRFLAERTGGTYSTLKVQPAELEDSGVYFCASSQLASVRTEAFFGQGTRLTVV.

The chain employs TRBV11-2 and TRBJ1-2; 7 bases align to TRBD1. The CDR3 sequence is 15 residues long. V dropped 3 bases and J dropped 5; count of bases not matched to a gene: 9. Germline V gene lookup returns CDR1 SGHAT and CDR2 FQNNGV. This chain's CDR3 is CASSFRQGRTYGYTF. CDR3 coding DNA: TGTGCCAGCAGCTTCAGACAGGGAAGAACGTATGGCTACACCTTC. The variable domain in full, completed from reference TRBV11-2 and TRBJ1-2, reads EAGVAQSPRYKIIEKRQSVAFWCNPISGHATLYWYQQILGQGPKLLIQFQNNGVVDDSQLPKDRFSAERLKGVDSTLKIQPAKLEDSAVYLCASSFRQGRTYGYTFGSGTRLTVV.

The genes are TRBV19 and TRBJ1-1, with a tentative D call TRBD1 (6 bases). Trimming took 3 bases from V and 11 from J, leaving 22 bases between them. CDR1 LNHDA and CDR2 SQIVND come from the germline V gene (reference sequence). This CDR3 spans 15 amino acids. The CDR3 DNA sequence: TGTGCCAGTAGTATTCGACCCCTGAAACAGGGTGGGGCTTTCTTT. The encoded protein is CASSIRPLKQGGAFF.

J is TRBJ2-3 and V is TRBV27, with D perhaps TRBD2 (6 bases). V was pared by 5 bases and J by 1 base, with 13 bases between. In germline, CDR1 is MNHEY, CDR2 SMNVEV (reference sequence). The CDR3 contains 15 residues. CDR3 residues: CASSRTTPRTDTQYF. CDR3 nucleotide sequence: TGTGCCAGCAGTCGGACTACCCCTCGCACAGATACGCAGTATTTT.

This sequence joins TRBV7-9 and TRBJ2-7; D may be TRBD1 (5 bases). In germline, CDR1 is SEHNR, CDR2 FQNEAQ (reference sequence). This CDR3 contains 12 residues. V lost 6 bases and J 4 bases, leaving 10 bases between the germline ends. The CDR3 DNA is TGTGCCAGCAGTTACCAGGGTTACGAGCAGTACGTC. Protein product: CASSYQGYEQYV.

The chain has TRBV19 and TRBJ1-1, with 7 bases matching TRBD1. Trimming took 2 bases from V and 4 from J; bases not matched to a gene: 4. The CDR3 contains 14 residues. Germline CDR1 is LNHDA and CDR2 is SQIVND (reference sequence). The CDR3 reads CASSIRQGGTEAFF. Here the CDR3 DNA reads TGTGCCAGTAGTATAAGACAGGGAGGCACTGAAGCTTTCTTT.

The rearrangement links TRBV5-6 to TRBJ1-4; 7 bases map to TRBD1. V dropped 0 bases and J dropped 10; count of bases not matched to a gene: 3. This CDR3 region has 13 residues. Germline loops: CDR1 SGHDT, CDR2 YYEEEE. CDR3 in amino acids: CASSLEGGGKLFF. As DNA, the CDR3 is TGTGCCAGCAGCTTGGAAGGGGGCGGAAAACTGTTTTTT.

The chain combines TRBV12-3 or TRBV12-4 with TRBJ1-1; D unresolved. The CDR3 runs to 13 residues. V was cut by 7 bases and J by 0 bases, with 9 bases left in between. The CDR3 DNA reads TGTGCCAGCAACGGGGATCTGAACACTGAAGCTTTCTTT. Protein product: CASNGDLNTEAFF.

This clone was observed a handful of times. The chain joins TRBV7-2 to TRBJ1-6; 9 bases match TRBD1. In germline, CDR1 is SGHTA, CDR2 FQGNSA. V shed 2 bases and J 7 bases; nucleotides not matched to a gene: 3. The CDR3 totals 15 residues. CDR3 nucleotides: TGTGCCAGCAGCTTAATGGGACAGGGAAATTCACCCCTCCACTTT. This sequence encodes CASSLMGQGNSPLHF.

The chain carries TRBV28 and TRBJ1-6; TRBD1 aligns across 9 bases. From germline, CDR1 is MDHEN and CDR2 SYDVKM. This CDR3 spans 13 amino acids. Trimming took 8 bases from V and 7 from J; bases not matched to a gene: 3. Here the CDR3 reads CASRDRENSPLHF. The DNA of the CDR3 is TGTGCCAGCCGGGACAGGGAGAATTCACCCCTCCACTTT.

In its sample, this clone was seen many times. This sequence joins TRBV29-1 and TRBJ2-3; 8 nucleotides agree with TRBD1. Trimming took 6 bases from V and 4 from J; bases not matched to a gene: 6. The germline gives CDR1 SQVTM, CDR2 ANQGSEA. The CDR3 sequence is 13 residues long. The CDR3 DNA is TGCAGCGTCCACGACAGGGGCCCAGATACGCAGTATTTT. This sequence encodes CSVHDRGPDTQYF.